Reported below is one TCR beta chain. Its antigen is undetermined. This record comes from a study of shared clonotypes between healthy human individuals. The study, taken as a whole, reports: Against clonotypes common to all four donors, non-shared ones had lower generation probabilities.

Profiled with immunoSEQ multiplex PCR; TCRdb holds only in-frame clones, not every one. The sample carries about 2 million clones, over 85% recorded once. Naive CD8 cells lacked CD45RO and underwent positive selection for CCR7, leaving out terminally differentiated effector memory CD45RA+ cells. Germline-derived CDR1 and CDR2 are SGHDT and YYEEEE. Trimming cost V 2 bases and J 10 bases, with 9 bases left between them. The length of the CDR3 is 11 residues. This chain links TRBV5-6 with TRBJ1-2; D remains ambiguous. Specimen: naive CD8+ T cells sorted from blood. The TCR sequence derives from a man younger than 35 in good health. CDR3 coding DNA: TGTGCCAGCAGCTTTCTGGGCCTCTACACCTTC. It translates to CASSFLGLYTF.